The 30 T cell receptor beta chains reported below all come from one sample, sequenced in a study of blood T cell repertoires in COVID-19. TCRdb keeps only in-frame clones here, not all; method: immunoSEQ multiplex PCR. Counted here are 200,000 to 250,000 clones, 65% to 90% occurring once; the ten biggest clones make up about 3.8%. Sequencing input: PBMCs or T cells enriched from blood (not recorded which). The source is a woman in her forties with acute COVID-19.

V and J are TRBV5-1 and TRBJ2-7; 10 bases match TRBD2. The CDR3 runs 15 residues. Germline V gene lookup returns CDR1 SGHRS and CDR2 YFSETQ. Trimming removed 3 bases from V and 3 bases from J; junction bases left unmatched: 6. CDR3 nucleotide sequence: TGCGCCAGCAGCTACGGACTAGCGGAATACTACGAGCAGTACTTC. Its protein is CASSYGLAEYYEQYF.

This chain connects TRBV3-1 (or the pseudogene TRBV3-2) to TRBJ2-2; 9 bases are a match to TRBD2. Unmatched junction bases numbered 12, after V lost 0 bases and J lost 4 bases. This CDR3 has 19 residues. Germline V lookup: CDR1 LGHDT, CDR2 YNNKEL (reference sequence). CDR3 residues: CASSQDWGSGRGSTGELFF. In DNA, the CDR3 is TGTGCCAGCAGCCAAGATTGGGGTAGCGGGAGAGGGAGCACCGGGGAGCTGTTTTTT.

The chain uses TRBV28 and TRBJ1-1; 7 bases are a match to TRBD1. Per germline, CDR1 MDHEN and CDR2 SYDVKM. The CDR3 sequence is 13 residues long. Trimming cost V 10 bases and J 0 bases; bases outside gene matches: 5. The CDR3 bases are TGTGCCACCTGGGACAGATTGAACACTGAAGCTTTCTTT. Amino acid sequence: CATWDRLNTEAFF.

This chain links TRBV5-1 with TRBJ1-1; no firm D call. Germline V gene lookup returns CDR1 SGHRS and CDR2 YFSETQ. Trimming took 5 bases from V and 2 from J, leaving 16 bases between them. The CDR3 is 15 amino acids. CDR3 sequence: CASRMALQLNTEAFF. DNA of the CDR3: TGCGCCAGCAGAATGGCCTTACAGCTAAACACTGAAGCTTTCTTT. The whole variable domain, remainder taken from reference TRBV5-1 and TRBJ1-1, is KAGVTQTPRYLIKTRGQQVTLSCSPISGHRSVSWYQQTPGQGLQFLFEYFSETQRNKGNFPGRFSGRQFSNSRSEMNVSTLELGDSALYLCASRMALQLNTEAFFGQGTRLTVV.

V gene TRBV25-1 combines with J gene TRBJ2-5; TRBD2 matches 10 bases. V was clipped by 6 bases and J by 2 bases; unmatched bases: 6. The CDR3 totals 15 residues. Germline CDR1 and CDR2: MGHDK and SYGVNS. Here the CDR3 DNA reads TGTGCCAGCAGCCTAGGACTAGCGGTTCAAGAGACCCAGTACTTC. Translated: CASSLGLAVQETQYF.

J is TRBJ2-2 and V is TRBV24-1; TRBD1 agrees at 7 bases. Trimming cost V 5 bases and J 5 bases; bases outside gene matches: 10. In germline, CDR1 is KGHDR, CDR2 SFDVKD. There are 16 residues in the CDR3. The CDR3 is CATSGMDRWPTGELFF. For the CDR3, the DNA is TGTGCCACCAGTGGAATGGACAGGTGGCCAACCGGGGAGCTGTTTTTT.

V and J are TRBV18 and TRBJ2-1; the D gene is possibly TRBD1 (7 bases). Germline V lookup: CDR1 KGHSH, CDR2 LQKENI. The CDR3 covers 19 residues. V was trimmed by 1 base and J by 0 bases, leaving 19 bases between them. CDR3 sequence (DNA): TGTGCCAGCTCACCACGCAGGGGGGAGGCCCTATCCTCCTACAATGAGCAGTTCTTC. It yields the protein CASSPRRGEALSSYNEQFF.

The chain joins TRBV7-8 to TRBJ1-2; D unresolved. Germline V gene lookup returns CDR1 SGHVS and CDR2 FQNEAQ. V lost 5 bases and J lost 7, with 14 bases in between. The CDR3 is 13 amino acids. CDR3 sequence: CASSPSTGRGYTF. CDR3 DNA: TGTGCCAGCAGCCCAAGTACGGGTCGTGGCTACACCTTC.

The rearrangement uses TRBV28 and TRBJ2-5; D might be TRBD1 (6 bases). The V end was cut by 2 bases, the J end by 2 bases, with 12 bases between. In germline, CDR1 is MDHEN, CDR2 SYDVKM. The CDR3 covers 15 residues. CDR3 DNA sequence: TGTGCCAGCAGTTTAGACTCAGACAGGCAAGAGACCCAGTACTTC. This gives the protein CASSLDSDRQETQYF.

The CDR3 spells CASSLERADQPQHF. The DNA of the CDR3 is TGTGCCAGCAGCTTAGAGAGGGCAGATCAGCCCCAGCATTTT. This chain joins TRBV7-9 and TRBJ1-5, with D unresolved. Trimming took 1 base from V and 5 from J, leaving 9 bases between them. Germline V gene data show CDR1 as SEHNR and CDR2 as FQNEAQ (reference sequence). The CDR3 consists of 14 residues. The complete variable domain, with remaining parts taken from reference TRBV7-9 and TRBJ1-5, reads DTGVSQNPRHKITKRGQNVTFRCDPISEHNRLYWYRQTLGQGPEFLTYFQNEAQLEKSRLLSDRFSAERPKGSFSTLEIQRTEQGDSAMYLCASSLERADQPQHFGDGTRLSIL.

This sequence joins TRBV3-1 (or the pseudogene TRBV3-2) and TRBJ2-1; TRBD2 matches 9 bases. The germline V gene has CDR1 LGHDT and CDR2 YNNKEL (reference sequence). CDR3 size: 15 residues. With V trimmed by 3 bases and J by 15 bases, 15 bases remained unmatched. As DNA, the CDR3 is TGTGCCAGCAGCCATGGGGGGGGGACTAGCAAGGTGGCGTTCTTC. This translates into CASSHGGGTSKVAFF.

CDR3 nucleotide sequence: TGCGCCAGCAGCTTGCGGATGACTAGCGGGAGCATCTATGAGCAGTTCTTC. Its protein is CASSLRMTSGSIYEQFF. This sequence joins TRBV5-1 and TRBJ2-1, with 12 bases identical to TRBD2. This CDR3 is 17 amino acids long. Germline V gene lookup returns CDR1 SGHRS and CDR2 YFSETQ. The trim removed 1 base at V and 8 bases at J, leaving 10 bases unmatched.

The rearrangement joins TRBV7-3 to TRBJ2-3; the D gene is possibly TRBD2 (5 bases). Germline CDR1 reads SGHTA; CDR2 reads FQGTGA. The CDR3 has 15 amino acids. V gave up 1 base and J gave up 6 bases, with 14 bases separating them. The CDR3 DNA reads TGTGCCAGCAGCTTAAACTCCCTAGCAGCCGATACGCAGTATTTT. This sequence encodes CASSLNSLAADTQYF.

This chain's CDR3 is CATSRDSWTGNQPQHF. CDR3 nucleotides: TGTGCCACCAGCAGAGATTCTTGGACAGGGAATCAGCCCCAGCATTTT. The chain employs TRBV15 and TRBJ1-5, with 8 bases matching TRBD1. V was pared by 0 bases and J by 4 bases, with 5 bases of the junction left unmatched. CDR1 and CDR2 from the germline V gene are LNHNV and YYDKDF (reference sequence). The CDR3 sequence is 16 residues long.

The J gene is TRBJ2-1, the V gene TRBV19, with D possibly matching TRBD2 (7 bases). Germline V lookup: CDR1 LNHDA, CDR2 SQIVND (reference sequence). V lost 3 bases and J 3 bases, leaving 21 bases between the germline ends. The CDR3 spans 18 residues. The CDR3 nucleotides read TGTGCCAGTAGTATGGGGGGCCCCGGGGCTAGCGGCTACAATGAGCAGTTCTTC. Residues: CASSMGGPGASGYNEQFF.

V gene TRBV24-1 combines with J gene TRBJ2-3; TRBD2 is a possible D gene (5 bases). There are 18 residues in the CDR3. The V end lost 5 bases, the J end lost 0 bases, and 20 bases lay between the germline ends. From germline, CDR1 is KGHDR and CDR2 SFDVKD. CDR3 nucleotides: TGTGCCACCAGTGGCTCGTCCTGGACTGCAACTAGCACAGATACGCAGTATTTT. Translation: CATSGSSWTATSTDTQYF.

The chain employs TRBV28 and TRBJ2-5; TRBD2 aligns across 13 bases. The CDR3 has 15 amino acids. The V gene's germline CDR1 is MDHEN and CDR2 SYDVKM. The trim removed 5 bases at V and 6 bases at J, leaving 6 bases unmatched. Written as DNA, the CDR3 is TGTGCCAGCAGTCCCGGGACTAGCGGGACTCAGACCCAGTACTTC. Amino acid sequence: CASSPGTSGTQTQYF.

This clone was seen only once. The CDR3 DNA reads as TGTGCCAGCAGTTTTCAGGGGTGGGGGCAGTTCTTC. Encoded protein: CASSFQGWGQFF. This chain uses TRBV12-3 or TRBV12-4 with TRBJ2-1; D might be TRBD1 (6 bases). V lost 3 bases to trimming and J lost 12 bases, with 12 bases between them. This CDR3 contains 12 residues.

The chain carries TRBV28 and TRBJ1-1; 7 bases match TRBD1. There are 13 residues in the CDR3. V was pared by 5 bases and J by 11 bases, with 11 bases of the junction left unmatched. From germline, CDR1 is MDHEN and CDR2 SYDVKM. The chain's CDR3 is CASSDRVPPAAFF. In DNA, the CDR3 is TGTGCCAGCAGTGACAGGGTCCCCCCCGCGGCTTTCTTT. Based on the CDR3 plus reference TRBV28 and TRBJ1-1, the full variable domain is DVKVTQSSRYLVKRTGEKVFLECVQDMDHENMFWYRQDPGLGLRLIYFSYDVKMKEKGDIPEGYSVSREKKERFSLILESASTNQTSMYLCASSDRVPPAAFFGQGTRLTVV.

V gene TRBV19 combines with J gene TRBJ2-7, with TRBD2 as a possible D gene (5 bases). This CDR3 has 16 residues. Trimming removed 2 bases at V and 4 bases at J, with 18 bases between. Germline V gene data show CDR1 as LNHDA and CDR2 as SQIVND (reference sequence). The CDR3 spells CASSISGALEWYEQYF. The CDR3 nucleotides read TGTGCCAGTAGTATAAGCGGAGCCCTCGAGTGGTACGAGCAGTACTTC.

V usage is TRBV7-2 and J usage is TRBJ1-6, with D possibly being TRBD1 (5 bases). Germline V gives CDR1 SGHTA, CDR2 FQGNSA. With 1 base removed from V and 10 bases from J, the gap between germline ends came to 14 bases. The CDR3 sequence is 15 residues long. CDR3 nucleotides: TGTGCCAGCAGCTTAGTTGGGCAGGGTTTCTCACCCCTCCACTTT. It encodes CASSLVGQGFSPLHF.

This chain joins TRBV7-3 and TRBJ2-3; 7 nucleotides match TRBD2. The germline gives CDR1 SGHTA, CDR2 FQGTGA. J lost 6 bases, V lost 2 bases, and 14 bases had no gene match. The CDR3 sequence is 17 residues long. The chain's CDR3 is CASSLGGLGGPGDTQYF. CDR3 sequence (DNA): TGTGCCAGCAGCTTAGGAGGGTTGGGAGGGCCTGGCGATACGCAGTATTTT.

The chain couples TRBV27 to TRBJ2-3; TRBD2 matches at 8 bases. The CDR3 runs to 15 residues. The J segment lost 3 bases and the V segment lost 3 bases, leaving 5 bases of the junction unmatched. CDR1 is MNHEY, CDR2 SMNVEV, per germline (reference sequence). CDR3 loop: CASSLGGRRTDTQYF. In nucleotides, the CDR3 is TGTGCCAGCAGTTTGGGCGGGAGGAGGACAGATACGCAGTATTTT.

The chain joins TRBV7-8 to TRBJ2-6, with a tentative D call TRBD1 (6 bases). CDR1 and CDR2 (germline): SGHVS, FQNEAQ. The CDR3 covers 18 residues. Trimming pared 7 bases from V and 0 bases from J, leaving 19 bases between. CDR3 bases: TGTGCCAGCAACCCCCGGGACAAACGACCCTCTGGGGCCAACGTCCTGACTTTC. This translates into CASNPRDKRPSGANVLTF.

V is TRBV12-3 or TRBV12-4 and J is TRBJ2-2, with D possibly matching TRBD2 (6 bases). Trimming cost V 6 bases and J 7 bases, with 9 bases left between them. The CDR3 has 12 residues. CDR3 sequence reads: CASRLSGGELFF. DNA for the CDR3: TGTGCCAGCAGGCTTAGCGGCGGGGAGCTGTTTTTT.

The CDR3 coding sequence is TGTGCCAGCAAGAGAACAGGACTAGCGGAAATGACCCTTACATCGTACAATGAGCAGTTCTTC. Its protein is CASKRTGLAEMTLTSYNEQFF. The chain combines TRBV27 with TRBJ2-1, with 10 bases aligning to TRBD2. The CDR3 extends over 21 amino acids. Trimming took 7 bases from V and 4 from J; bases not matched to a gene: 25. Per germline, CDR1 MNHEY and CDR2 SMNVEV (reference sequence).

This chain's CDR3 is CASSVAGAGRGIGELFF. In DNA form, the CDR3 reads TGTGCCAGCAGCGTAGCTGGGGCCGGGAGGGGAATCGGGGAGCTGTTTTTT. V usage is TRBV9 and J usage is TRBJ2-2; 8 positions match TRBD2. Germline V lookup: CDR1 SGDLS, CDR2 YYNGEE. V shed 0 bases, J shed 7 bases, and the junction held 11 bases outside the gene matches. This CDR3 comprises 17 residues.

The chain uses TRBV28 and TRBJ2-7; 7 bases line up with TRBD2. The V gene's germline CDR1 is MDHEN and CDR2 SYDVKM. The CDR3 covers 13 residues. V was pared by 9 bases and J by 1 base, with 6 bases of the junction left unmatched. CDR3 amino acids: CASSGGMSYEQYF. The CDR3 DNA follows: TGTGCCAGTTCGGGAGGAATGTCCTACGAGCAGTACTTC.

The CDR3 nucleotides are TGTGCCAGCAGTATAACAGGGGAGAATCAGCCCCAGCATTTT. Encoded protein: CASSITGENQPQHF. The J gene is TRBJ1-5, the V gene TRBV28; 7 bases align to TRBD1. CDR3 length: 14 amino acids. Germline CDR1 is MDHEN and CDR2 is SYDVKM. V trimming: 5 bases; J trimming: 4 bases; junction bases outside the gene matches: 5.

The V and J genes are TRBV11-1 and TRBJ2-1, with 8 bases aligning to TRBD2. Trimming at V came to 4 bases and at J to 1 base, leaving 6 bases not matched to a gene. The CDR3 has 16 amino acids. Germline assignment: CDR1 SGHAT and CDR2 FQDESV (reference sequence). The CDR3 spells CASSSSGRGSYNEQFF. CDR3 sequence (DNA): TGTGCCAGCAGCTCCAGCGGGAGAGGGTCCTACAATGAGCAGTTCTTC.